The 15 T cell receptor beta chains given below trace back to one sample, sequenced in a study of T cells in Graves' hyperthyroidism and ophthalmopathy. Amplification of TCR beta CDR3 regions used RNA as the template. TCR CDR3 regions were first amplified by RT-PCR with HTBI primers. TCRdb reanalysed the multiplex PCR reads using MiXCR and keeps one entry per CDR3 protein. The repertoire includes 400,000 to 600,000 distinct CDR3 sequences, 16% of them detected once, and 25% to 30% sits in the top ten. Material: blood. Receptors were obtained from a woman in her 30s with Graves' ophthalmopathy.

This chain connects TRBV20-1 to TRBJ2-2; D might be TRBD2 (5 bases). V gave up 6 bases and J gave up 3 bases, with 8 bases separating them. CDR3 size: 12 residues. Germline lookup yields CDR1 DFQATT and CDR2 SNEGSKA (reference sequence). The CDR3 DNA reads as TGCAGTGCACCAGCGGACACCGGGGAGCTGTTTTTT. It is translated as CSAPADTGELFF.

This rearrangement joins TRBV7-3 to TRBJ2-6; D is uncertain. Trimming took 2 bases from V and 2 from J, leaving 4 bases between them. The length of the CDR3 is 14 residues. CDR1 SGHTA and CDR2 FQGTGA come from the germline V gene. CDR3 protein: CASSLETGANVLTF. The CDR3, as DNA: TGTGCCAGCAGCTTAGAGACTGGGGCCAACGTCCTGACTTTC.

In its sample, this clonotype was seen many times. V and J are TRBV7-3 and TRBJ2-7, with a possible D match to TRBD1 (5 bases). Germline-derived CDR1 and CDR2 are SGHTA and FQGTGA. The CDR3 sequence is 13 residues long. Trimming removed 2 bases at V and 5 bases at J, with 10 bases between. The CDR3: CASSLGHFNEQYF. The CDR3 DNA follows: TGTGCCAGCAGCTTAGGACACTTCAACGAGCAGTACTTC.

This clonotype was found once. This chain connects TRBV20-1 to TRBJ2-3; 12 bases match TRBD2. Germline values: CDR1 DFQATT, CDR2 SNEGSKA (reference sequence). Trimming cost V 6 bases and J 2 bases; bases outside gene matches: 9. The length of the CDR3 is 16 residues. In DNA form, the CDR3 reads TGCAGTGCAGAGACTAGCGGGAGAGGCTCCACAGATACGCAGTATTTT. As protein: CSAETSGRGSTDTQYF.

This clonotype came up many times. This chain uses TRBV12-3 or TRBV12-4 with TRBJ1-5; perhaps TRBD1 as D (6 bases). V shed 3 bases and J shed 3 bases, with 9 bases lying between them. This CDR3 contains 14 residues. In DNA, the CDR3 is TGTGCCAGCAGTTTGGGGGCAGACAATCAGCCCCAGCATTTT. Translated: CASSLGADNQPQHF.

This clonotype was observed at least ten times. The chain joins TRBV7-9 to TRBJ1-1; possibly TRBD1 for D (6 bases). Germline CDR1 SEHNR, CDR2 FQNEAQ (reference sequence). Between the trimmed V and J ends, which lost 0 bases and 4 bases, there was a span of 12 bases. The CDR3 extends over 15 amino acids. The DNA for the CDR3 is TGTGCCAGCAGCTTAGCTCTGGGGGCGAGCACTGAAGCTTTCTTT. It specifies CASSLALGASTEAFF.

This clonotype was seen many times. This chain joins TRBV7-2 and TRBJ1-2, with TRBD1 identical over 7 bases. This CDR3 has 14 amino acids. The germline V gene has CDR1 SGHTA and CDR2 FQGNSA. Unmatched junction bases numbered 5, after V lost 5 bases and J lost 2 bases. In DNA form, the CDR3 reads TGTGCCAGCAGCACCTGGGACAGAAACTATGGCTACACCTTC. It yields the protein CASSTWDRNYGYTF.

The V and J genes are TRBV9 and TRBJ1-2; D possibly corresponds to TRBD1 (6 bases). CDR3 length equals 15 residues. The V end lost 0 bases, the J end lost 1 base, and 10 bases lay between the germline ends. In germline, CDR1 is SGDLS, CDR2 YYNGEE. The CDR3 bases are TGTGCCAGCAGCGTAGTGGGACAAGATAACTATGGCTACACCTTC. This sequence encodes CASSVVGQDNYGYTF. Full variable domain (rest looked up from reference TRBV9 and TRBJ1-2): DSGVTQTPKHLITATGQRVTLRCSPRSGDLSVYWYQQSLDQGLQFLIQYYNGEERAKGNILERFSAQQFPDLHSELNLSSLELGDSALYFCASSVVGQDNYGYTFGSGTRLTVV.

Many counts were recorded for this clonotype. The rearrangement uses TRBV20-1 and TRBJ2-7; TRBD1 matches at 9 bases. With V trimmed by 4 bases and J by 5 bases, 9 bases remained unmatched. Germline V gene sequence: CDR1 DFQATT, CDR2 SNEGSKA (reference sequence). The CDR3 has 14 amino acids. The CDR3 spells CSATTGGVLDEQYF. CDR3 sequence (DNA): TGCAGTGCTACCACAGGGGGCGTGCTCGACGAGCAGTACTTC.

This clonotype turned up a few times. The J gene is TRBJ2-1, the V gene TRBV19; D call uncertain. This CDR3 is 12 amino acids long. Germline assignment: CDR1 LNHDA and CDR2 SQIVND (reference sequence). The V and J ends lost 7 bases and 0 bases respectively, with 4 bases between them. DNA for the CDR3: TGTGCCAGTACCGGCTCCTACAATGAGCAGTTCTTC. Amino acids: CASTGSYNEQFF. The full variable domain, with the rest looked up from reference TRBV19 and TRBJ2-1, is DGGITQSPKYLFRKEGQNVTLSCEQNLNHDAMYWYRQDPGQGLRLIYYSQIVNDFQKGDIAEGYSVSREKKESFPLTVTSAQKNPTAFYLCASTGSYNEQFFGPGTRLTVL.

This clonotype appeared many times. The chain recombines TRBV2 with TRBJ1-2, with TRBD1 identical over 8 bases. J lost 8 bases, V lost 1 base, and 3 bases had no gene match. This CDR3 is 13 amino acids long. In germline, CDR1 is SNHLY, CDR2 FYNNEI. CDR3 sequence (DNA): TGTGCCAGCAGTGAAGAGACAGGGGCCGGCTACACCTTC. This gives the protein CASSEETGAGYTF.

A few counts support this clonotype. CDR3 region: CASSVSAEGSTDTQYF. As DNA, the CDR3 is TGTGCCAGCAGCGTTTCAGCGGAGGGTTCCACAGATACGCAGTATTTT. This chain joins TRBV9 and TRBJ2-3; a possible D gene is TRBD2 (6 bases). CDR1 is SGDLS and CDR2 is YYNGEE in the germline V gene. CDR3 size: 16 residues. The V and J ends lost 2 bases and 2 bases respectively, with 15 bases between them.

The rearrangement joins TRBV10-3 to TRBJ2-1; D ambiguous. CDR3 length: 13 amino acids. Germline CDR1 ENHRY, CDR2 SYGVKD. Trimming took off 0 bases at V and 6 bases at J, with 6 bases between the two ends. The CDR3 DNA sequence: TGTGCCATCAGTGAGTCTGTGGCCAATGAGCAGTTCTTC. As protein: CAISESVANEQFF.

This clonotype was counted ten times or more. The chain recombines TRBV2 with TRBJ1-2; D is uncertain. Germline lookup yields CDR1 SNHLY and CDR2 FYNNEI. This CDR3 is built from 14 residues. The V and J ends lost 9 bases and 2 bases respectively, with 16 bases between them. CDR3 coding DNA: TGTGCCAGTAGACCCCCGTCTCTCAACTATGGCTACACCTTC. Encoded protein: CASRPPSLNYGYTF.

The sample holds many counts of this clonotype. The gene calls are TRBV24-1 and TRBJ1-1, with D unclear. Germline V gives CDR1 KGHDR, CDR2 SFDVKD. The CDR3 spans 13 residues. Trimming left V 2 bases short and J 1 base short, with 4 bases between. This CDR3 reads CATSDWTNTEAFF. The DNA for the CDR3 is TGTGCCACCAGTGATTGGACGAACACTGAAGCTTTCTTT.